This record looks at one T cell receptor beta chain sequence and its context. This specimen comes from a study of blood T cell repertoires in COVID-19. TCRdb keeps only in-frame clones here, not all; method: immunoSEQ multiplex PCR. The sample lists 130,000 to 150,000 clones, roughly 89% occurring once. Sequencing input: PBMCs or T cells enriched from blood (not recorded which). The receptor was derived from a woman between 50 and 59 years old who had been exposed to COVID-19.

CDR3 in amino acids: CASSYPGGMGNQPQHF. The CDR3 DNA follows: TGTGCCAGCAGCTACCCTGGAGGGATGGGGAATCAGCCCCAGCATTTT. The chain combines TRBV7-2 with TRBJ1-5, with no clear D. Germline V lookup: CDR1 SGHTA, CDR2 FQGNSA. This CDR3 is 16 amino acids long. V was cut by 4 bases and J by 4 bases, with 17 bases left in between.